This is a list of T cell receptor beta chains from one sample in a study of blood T cell repertoires in COVID-19. TCRdb's table, derived via immunoSEQ multiplex PCR, lists solely in-frame clones and lacks some. Of some 77,000 clones listed, nearly 85% are singletons. Sequencing was done on a sample of peripheral blood. All receptors derive from a woman aged 55-70 years with acute or convalescent COVID-19. The CDR3 runs from the conserved cysteine through the conserved F or W.

>TRBJ2-3|TRBV5-4
CASTPVLEADTQYF
>TRBJ1-4|TRBV3-1/TRBV3-2
CASSPTVATNEKLFF
>TRBJ2-7|TRBV6-6
CASSYIGGNEQYF
>TRBJ1-1|TRBV2
CASRGEITEAFF
>TRBJ1-2|TRBV2
CASRVLQGAGGYTF
>TRBJ1-2|TRBV14
CASSPDRTGGYTF
>TRBJ2-1|TRBV3-1/TRBV3-2
CASSPDRGSYNEQFF
>TRBJ2-5|TRBV6-1
CASSENATPGHPRETQYF
>TRBJ1-1|TRBV11-2
CASSPAGQAAFF
>TRBJ2-4|TRBV5-1
CASSLEPGTGLAKNIQYF
>TRBJ2-1|TRBV4-2
CASSQLSRGGGDEQFF
>TRBJ1-1|TRBV30
CAWAGFMNTEAFF
>TRBJ2-5|TRBV3-1/TRBV3-2
CASSRALIAGEHQYF
>TRBJ2-5|TRBV5-1
CASSFFKGQGSETQYF
>TRBJ1-2|TRBV7-2
CASSLNQGVGYTF
>TRBJ2-5|TRBV5-4
CASSTPRGSETQYF
>TRBJ2-5|TRBV28
CASRGQQETQYF
>TRBJ1-2|TRBV2
CASAGLSDYGYTF
>TRBJ1-1|TRBV25-1
CASSEPNRETEAFF
>TRBJ2-1|TRBV6-6
CASSYRDTEQFF
>TRBJ1-2|TRBV28
CASSLFGAEYGYTF
>TRBJ1-4|TRBV5-4
CATSWGTGAREKLFF
>TRBJ2-1|TRBV12-3/TRBV12-4
CASSLGLPNEQFF